These 19 T cell receptor beta chains share one sample of origin, sequenced in a study of blood T cell repertoires in COVID-19. Libraries were prepared by immunoSEQ multiplex PCR; TCRdb keeps only in-frame clonotypes and omits some of them. The sample gives 50,000 to 65,000 clones, approximately 86% of which show up once; approximately 0.93% is in the top ten. The source material was peripheral blood. These receptors came from a man between 65 and 85 years old with acute or convalescent COVID-19.

The V call is TRBV6-5, the J call TRBJ1-2; D unclear. Trimming took 7 bases from V and 7 from J, leaving 10 bases between them. The germline gives CDR1 MNHEY, CDR2 SVGAGI. This CDR3 is built from 11 residues. The DNA of the CDR3 is TGTGCCAGCACCCGAGGCTCTGGCTACACCTTC. Amino acid sequence: CASTRGSGYTF.

V and J are TRBV5-1 and TRBJ2-7; 9 bases map to TRBD1. Germline-derived CDR1 and CDR2 are SGHRS and YFSETQ. J was trimmed by 6 bases and V by 0 bases; bases with no gene match: 10. CDR3 length: 16 residues. The CDR3 coding sequence is TGCGCCAGCAGCTTGGGGGCCGGGACAGGGTTTGTCGAGCAGTACTTC. This translates into CASSLGAGTGFVEQYF. The variable domain in full, with the rest retrieved from reference TRBV5-1 and TRBJ2-7, is KAGVTQTPRYLIKTRGQQVTLSCSPISGHRSVSWYQQTPGQGLQFLFEYFSETQRNKGNFPGRFSGRQFSNSRSEMNVSTLELGDSALYLCASSLGAGTGFVEQYFGPGTRLTVT.

The chain links TRBV11-2 to TRBJ1-1, with 9 bases that match TRBD1. This CDR3 is 17 amino acids long. V shed 5 bases, J shed 1 base, and the junction held 11 bases outside the gene matches. The germline gives CDR1 SGHAT, CDR2 FQNNGV. Written as DNA, the CDR3 is TGTGCCAGCAGCCCCATGACAGGGGGAGCGGCGAACACTGAAGCTTTCTTT. It yields the protein CASSPMTGGAANTEAFF.

The chain employs TRBV6-2 or TRBV6-3 and TRBJ2-6; D is perhaps TRBD2 (6 bases). This CDR3 is built from 16 residues. V was clipped by 6 bases and J by 2 bases, with 14 bases between them. Germline V lookup: CDR1 MNHEY, CDR2 SVGEGT. The CDR3 sequence: CASSTLGTPGANVLTF. Here the CDR3 DNA reads TGTGCCAGCAGCACCCTCGGGACTCCTGGGGCCAACGTCCTGACTTTC.

This clone occurred a few times. The chain combines TRBV4-1 with TRBJ1-3; D is ambiguous. V lost 5 bases to trimming and J lost 6 bases, with 8 bases between them. This CDR3 is built from 12 residues. CDR1 MGHRA and CDR2 YSYEKL come from the germline V gene. DNA of the CDR3: TGCGCCAGCAGCGGGAGTAAAAACACCATATATTTT. Translated: CASSGSKNTIYF.

The rearrangement uses TRBV7-8 and TRBJ1-4; TRBD1 aligns across 10 bases. V was pared by 5 bases and J by 6 bases, with 9 bases of the junction left unmatched. The CDR3 covers 16 residues. The germline gives CDR1 SGHVS, CDR2 FQNEAQ. The DNA for the CDR3 is TGTGCCAGCAGCCGGGACAGGGGCCCGAGGGATGAAAAACTGTTTTTT. Protein: CASSRDRGPRDEKLFF.

This rearrangement joins TRBV18 to TRBJ2-1, with TRBD2 as a possible D gene (5 bases). This CDR3 comprises 17 residues. The germline V gene encodes CDR1 KGHSH and CDR2 LQKENI. Trimming left V 2 bases short and J 4 bases short, with 18 bases between. The CDR3 region is CASSPIAADSAYNEQFF. CDR3 nucleotides: TGTGCCAGCTCACCAATCGCCGCGGACTCTGCGTACAATGAGCAGTTCTTC.

The chain recombines TRBV5-1 with TRBJ1-1; no clear D gene. The CDR3 length is 13 residues. V lost 1 base, J lost 0 bases, and 4 bases lay in between. CDR1 SGHRS and CDR2 YFSETQ come from the germline V gene. As DNA, the CDR3 is TGCGCCAGCAGCTTGTCAGTGAACACTGAAGCTTTCTTT. Residues: CASSLSVNTEAFF.

The chain is built from TRBV29-1 and TRBJ2-1, with 8 bases aligning to TRBD1. V lost 6 bases to trimming and J lost 0 bases; unmatched junction nucleotides: 4. Germline loops: CDR1 SQVTM, CDR2 ANQGSEA. The CDR3 is 14 amino acids. CDR3 region: CSVRDRTSYNEQFF. The CDR3, as DNA: TGCAGCGTCCGGGACAGGACCTCCTACAATGAGCAGTTCTTC.

The J gene is TRBJ2-1, the V gene TRBV3-1 (or the pseudogene TRBV3-2), with D possibly being TRBD2 (7 bases). This CDR3 region has 13 residues. Germline V CDR1 and CDR2: LGHDT, YNNKEL (reference sequence). Trimming cost V 6 bases and J 8 bases, with 14 bases left between them. CDR3 sequence: CASRRGGAHEQFF. Written as DNA, the CDR3 is TGTGCCAGCAGACGAGGGGGGGCCCATGAGCAGTTCTTC.

This chain joins TRBV28 and TRBJ2-7, with 8 bases fitting TRBD2. CDR1 and CDR2 (germline): MDHEN, SYDVKM. Losses at the gene ends were 7 bases for V and 0 bases for J; bases not matched to a gene: 8. This CDR3 region has 15 residues. The CDR3 nucleotides read TGTGCCAGCACCGGCGCGGGGGGCAGCTCCTACGAGCAGTACTTC. Translating it yields CASTGAGGSSYEQYF.

This sequence joins TRBV28 and TRBJ1-3; unclear D gene. The CDR3 contains 12 residues. V lost 8 bases and J 0 bases, leaving 5 bases between the germline ends. CDR1 is MDHEN, CDR2 SYDVKM, per germline. The CDR3 coding sequence is TGTGCCAGCGCGGTCTCTGGAAACACCATATATTTT. Its translation is CASAVSGNTIYF.

The V gene is TRBV5-1, the J gene TRBJ1-3; perhaps TRBD1 as D (5 bases). Germline V gene lookup returns CDR1 SGHRS and CDR2 YFSETQ. The CDR3 covers 15 residues. The V end was cut by 3 bases, the J end by 4 bases, with 14 bases between. CDR3 sequence reads: CASSYGGGEGNTIYF. CDR3 nucleotides: TGCGCCAGCAGCTACGGAGGAGGGGAGGGAAACACCATATATTTT.

The chain has TRBV6-5 and TRBJ1-5, with D hard to call. Looked up from germline, CDR1 is MNHEY and CDR2 is SVGAGI. This CDR3 has 13 amino acids. CDR3: CVCSKEYNQPQHF. DNA for the CDR3: TGTGTCTGTTCTAAGGAGTACAATCAGCCCCAGCATTTT.

The chain employs TRBV7-9 and TRBJ2-4, with D tentatively TRBD1 (6 bases). The ends were cut back, 3 bases at V and 2 bases at J, with 11 bases in the middle. The CDR3 sequence is 15 residues long. The germline V gene encodes CDR1 SEHNR and CDR2 FQNEAQ (reference sequence). The CDR3 is CASSLTGTTKNIQYF. CDR3 DNA: TGTGCCAGCAGCTTGACCGGGACAACCAAAAACATTCAGTACTTC.

The J gene is TRBJ1-1, the V gene TRBV12-3 or TRBV12-4; D is ambiguous. The CDR3 is 11 amino acids. V lost 6 bases and J lost 7, with 9 bases in between. The CDR3 DNA reads as TGTGCCAGCAGCCCCGGGATTGAAGCTTTCTTT. Protein sequence: CASSPGIEAFF.

V usage is TRBV4-1 and J usage is TRBJ2-2; 13 bases match TRBD2. V dropped 2 bases and J dropped 2; count of bases not matched to a gene: 8. The CDR3 loop spans 19 amino acids. Germline-derived CDR1 and CDR2 are MGHRA and YSYEKL. The DNA for the CDR3 is TGCGCCAGCAGCCAAAAGACTAGCGGGGGGCTCGGAAACACCGGGGAGCTGTTTTTT. It specifies CASSQKTSGGLGNTGELFF.

The V gene is TRBV4-2, the J gene TRBJ2-3, with 15 bases aligning to TRBD2. The CDR3 is made up of 19 amino acids. The V gene end was trimmed by 1 base and the J gene end by 0 bases; junction bases not matched to a gene: 5. Germline CDR1 LGHNA, CDR2 YNFKEQ. The CDR3 coding sequence is TGTGCCAGCAGCCAAGGAAAAGGGACTAGCGGGAGGAGCACAGATACGCAGTATTTT. Translating gives CASSQGKGTSGRSTDTQYF.

This chain links TRBV6-5 with TRBJ1-1; possible D gene TRBD1, 5 bases. CDR1 is MNHEY, CDR2 SVGAGI, per germline. This CDR3 region has 15 residues. Trimming took 2 bases from V and 3 from J, leaving 13 bases between them. This CDR3 reads CASSYLSQGHTEAFF. The CDR3 coding sequence is TGTGCCAGCAGTTACCTGTCCCAGGGCCACACTGAAGCTTTCTTT.